This TCR beta chain was recorded in a study of identical twins. Study results and limitations: In drawing conclusions, the study used cross-sectional statistical analysis and did not follow the same donors. Zero-insertion analyses were open to partial confounding by invariant MAIT and iNKT cells. Insertions ran lower in abundant cord blood beta clonotypes, though not in memory repertoires.

Each CDR3 protein is one row after TCRdb ran MiXCR on the 5' RACE reads. This sample carries fewer than 450,000 distinct CDR3 sequences, 8.5% to 10% of them seen once, and the ten largest clones take more than 8%. The sample holds a few counts of this clonotype. Its antigen is not identified. The receptor comes from a woman aged 45-65 years in good health. The sample comprised naive T cells sorted from blood.

CDR3: CASSEGSYNSPLHF. Here the CDR3 DNA reads TGTGCCAGCTCCGAGGGTTCCTATAATTCACCCCTCCACTTT. The rearrangement uses TRBV6-5 and TRBJ1-6; D is unresolved. Germline CDR1 is MNHEY and CDR2 is SVGAGI. Deletions cut 8 bases from V and 1 base from J, with 9 bases between. The CDR3 consists of 14 residues.